Listed here are 32 T cell receptor beta chains from one sample, sequenced in a study of shared clonotypes between healthy human individuals. Repertoires were generated with immunoSEQ multiplex PCR, while TCRdb's copy carries only in-frame clones and drops some. The sample contains roughly 2.2 million clones, over 85% of which appear only once. The source material was naive CD4+ T cells from PBMCs. The subset: CD45RA+ positively selected. These receptors were obtained from a man aged 18 to 29 in good health. Some clones in this sample may be carry-over from other donors' samples.

The DNA for the CDR3 is TGTGCCATCAGTGACAGACTAGCGGGGAATGAGCAGTTCTTC. It translates to CAISDRLAGNEQFF. V and J are TRBV10-3 and TRBJ2-1; 11 nucleotides match TRBD2. The CDR3 is made up of 14 amino acids. The germline V gene has CDR1 ENHRY and CDR2 SYGVKD. V lost 3 bases, J lost 7 bases, and 2 bases stayed unmatched.

The CDR3 protein is CAISLGQAERAQYF. The CDR3, as DNA: TGTGCCATCTCCCTGGGACAGGCAGAGCGAGCCCAGTACTTC. This chain links TRBV10-3 with TRBJ2-5; 8 bases map to TRBD1. The CDR3 is 14 amino acids. Germline CDR1 and CDR2: ENHRY and SYGVKD. Trimming took 8 bases from V and 9 from J; bases not matched to a gene: 14.

Concerning this clone: Other DNA variants within this sample encode the same CDR3. The J gene is TRBJ1-2, the V gene TRBV6-1; a possible D gene is TRBD1 (6 bases). Trimming left V 4 bases short and J 2 bases short, with 8 bases between. From germline, CDR1 is MNHNS and CDR2 SASEGT. The CDR3 contains 13 residues. The CDR3 DNA reads TGTGCCAGCAGTGTACAGGGAAACTATGGCTACACCTTC. This sequence encodes CASSVQGNYGYTF.

The chain has TRBV11-2 and TRBJ2-7; a weak D match, TRBD1 (5 bases). Germline CDR1 is SGHAT and CDR2 is FQNNGV. Deletions cut 6 bases from V and 1 base from J, with 13 bases between. The CDR3 has 14 amino acids. The CDR3 bases are TGTGCCAGCAGACGACAGATCGCTTCCTACGAGCAGTACTTC. Translated, it gives CASRRQIASYEQYF. Full variable domain (rest looked up from reference TRBV11-2 and TRBJ2-7): EAGVAQSPRYKIIEKRQSVAFWCNPISGHATLYWYQQILGQGPKLLIQFQNNGVVDDSQLPKDRFSAERLKGVDSTLKIQPAKLEDSAVYLCASRRQIASYEQYFGPGTRLTVT.

The chain joins TRBV2 to TRBJ2-7; D possibly matches TRBD1 or TRBD2 (6 bases each). V shed 4 bases and J shed 4 bases, with 17 bases lying between them. CDR1 is SNHLY and CDR2 is FYNNEI in the germline V gene. The CDR3 has 15 amino acids. The CDR3 is CASSGGPSEIYEQYF. CDR3 coding DNA: TGTGCCAGCAGTGGGGGGCCTAGCGAGATTTACGAGCAGTACTTC.

The chain joins TRBV11-2 to TRBJ1-5; D is perhaps TRBD1 (6 bases). Germline values: CDR1 SGHAT, CDR2 FQNNGV. CDR3 length: 13 amino acids. The V end was cut by 5 bases, the J end by 5 bases, with 10 bases between. The CDR3 sequence is CASSKNRDQPQHF. The CDR3 DNA reads as TGTGCCAGCAGCAAGAACAGGGATCAGCCCCAGCATTTT. The whole variable domain, filled in from reference TRBV11-2 and TRBJ1-5, reads EAGVAQSPRYKIIEKRQSVAFWCNPISGHATLYWYQQILGQGPKLLIQFQNNGVVDDSQLPKDRFSAERLKGVDSTLKIQPAKLEDSAVYLCASSKNRDQPQHFGDGTRLSIL.

The V gene is TRBV10-3, the J gene TRBJ2-3, with 12 positions matching TRBD2. Trimming removed 3 bases from V and 3 bases from J; junction bases left unmatched: 4. The CDR3 extends over 16 amino acids. Germline V gene data show CDR1 as ENHRY and CDR2 as SYGVKD. The CDR3 sequence is CAISDVGTSGTDTQYF. The CDR3 DNA follows: TGTGCCATCAGTGATGTTGGGACTAGCGGGACAGATACGCAGTATTTT.

This chain links TRBV27 with TRBJ2-1, with TRBD2 matching 9 bases. CDR1 MNHEY and CDR2 SMNVEV come from the germline V gene (reference sequence). Trimming at V came to 6 bases and at J to 3 bases, leaving 9 bases not matched to a gene. This CDR3 is 16 amino acids long. CDR3 DNA sequence: TGTGCCAGCAGGCCCGGGGGGACTAGCAGCTACAATGAGCAGTTCTTC. It codes for CASRPGGTSSYNEQFF.

V and J are TRBV16 and TRBJ1-3; no firm D call. V lost 5 bases and J lost 4, with 9 bases in between. There are 13 residues in the CDR3. Germline CDR1 and CDR2: KGHSY and FQNENV. Here the CDR3 DNA reads TGTGCCAGCAGCAGGGTTTACGGAAACACCATATATTTT. It encodes CASSRVYGNTIYF.

Of note for this clone: Other DNA sequences of this sample code for an identical CDR3. The J gene is TRBJ2-7, the V gene TRBV7-9, with 8 positions matching TRBD1. The length of the CDR3 is 13 residues. Trimming at V came to 3 bases and at J to 3 bases, leaving 1 base not matched to a gene. The germline CDR1 and CDR2 sequences are SEHNR and FQNEAQ (reference sequence). The CDR3 protein is CASSLGQDYEQYF. The CDR3 nucleotides are TGTGCCAGCAGCTTGGGACAGGACTACGAGCAGTACTTC. Together with reference TRBV7-9 and TRBJ2-7, the CDR3 gives the full variable domain: DTGVSQNPRHKITKRGQNVTFRCDPISEHNRLYWYRQTLGQGPEFLTYFQNEAQLEKSRLLSDRFSAERPKGSFSTLEIQRTEQGDSAMYLCASSLGQDYEQYFGPGTRLTVT.

This chain connects TRBV5-1 to TRBJ2-3; TRBD2 aligns across 8 bases. Germline assignment: CDR1 SGHRS and CDR2 YFSETQ. The CDR3 runs 16 residues. Germline trimming cut 0 bases from V and 5 bases from J; bases unmatched to any gene: 8. The CDR3 is CASSLVNAGGIDTQYF. CDR3 nucleotides: TGCGCCAGCAGCTTGGTGAATGCGGGAGGAATAGATACGCAGTATTTT. Full variable domain (missing parts from reference TRBV5-1 and TRBJ2-3): KAGVTQTPRYLIKTRGQQVTLSCSPISGHRSVSWYQQTPGQGLQFLFEYFSETQRNKGNFPGRFSGRQFSNSRSEMNVSTLELGDSALYLCASSLVNAGGIDTQYFGPGTRLTVL.

This sequence joins TRBV15 and TRBJ1-3; D remains unclear. Germline CDR1 and CDR2: LNHNV and YYDKDF (reference sequence). The V end was cut by 0 bases, the J end by 0 bases, with 9 bases between. This CDR3 has 16 residues. CDR3 loop: CATSRDGPYSGNTIYF. The CDR3 coding sequence is TGTGCCACCAGCAGAGATGGGCCCTACTCTGGAAACACCATATATTTT.

The chain joins TRBV5-1 to TRBJ1-4; D unclear. Between the trimmed V and J ends, which lost 1 base and 4 bases, there was a span of 8 bases. The germline V gene encodes CDR1 SGHRS and CDR2 YFSETQ. The CDR3 totals 14 residues. The CDR3 loop is CASSLLRSNEKLFF. The CDR3 coding sequence is TGCGCCAGCAGCTTGTTACGGAGTAATGAAAAACTGTTTTTT.

The rearrangement uses TRBV28 and TRBJ1-4; D remains ambiguous. This CDR3 spans 14 amino acids. V shed 1 base and J shed 6 bases, with 9 bases lying between them. Germline V gene data show CDR1 as MDHEN and CDR2 as SYDVKM. Written as DNA, the CDR3 is TGTGCCAGCAGTTTATACGGGAATTATGAAAAACTGTTTTTT. Translated, it gives CASSLYGNYEKLFF.

This chain uses TRBV9 with TRBJ2-3; weak D call: TRBD2 (5 bases). Trimming removed 2 bases at V and 6 bases at J, with 10 bases between. Germline lookup yields CDR1 SGDLS and CDR2 YYNGEE. The CDR3 consists of 13 residues. The CDR3, as DNA: TGTGCCAGCAGCGTGGGGAGAGCCGATACGCAGTATTTT. Translation gives CASSVGRADTQYF.

The V call is TRBV9, the J call TRBJ2-5; 10 bases are shared with TRBD2. TRBJ2-7 matches the DNA end more closely, so the J call is doubtful. Germline lookup yields CDR1 SGDLS and CDR2 YYNGEE. The CDR3 loop spans 14 amino acids. In nucleotides, the CDR3 is TGTGCCAGCAGCGTAGGACTAGCGGGTACCGAGCAGTACTTC. This sequence encodes CASSVGLAGTEQYF.

The chain recombines TRBV5-4 with TRBJ2-7; a weak D match, TRBD2 (6 bases). V shed 4 bases and J shed 6 bases, with 20 bases lying between them. Germline V gene data show CDR1 as SGHNT and CDR2 as YYREEE (reference sequence). This CDR3 is 15 amino acids long. The CDR3 nucleotides are TGTGCCAGCAGCCTCTCGTCCAGCGGGTTCCTCGAGCAGTACTTC. This translates into CASSLSSSGFLEQYF.

The chain carries TRBV5-1 and TRBJ2-1; 9 bases are shared with TRBD1. The CDR3 spans 13 residues. Trimming at V came to 0 bases and at J to 11 bases, leaving 3 bases not matched to a gene. In germline, CDR1 is SGHRS, CDR2 YFSETQ. The chain's CDR3 is CASSLATGGQQFF. The DNA of the CDR3 is TGCGCCAGCAGCTTGGCTACAGGGGGCCAGCAGTTCTTC.

The V gene is TRBV4-1, the J gene TRBJ1-2; 7 nucleotides line up with TRBD1. Trimming removed 4 bases from V and 3 bases from J; junction bases left unmatched: 5. This CDR3 has 14 residues. The germline gives CDR1 MGHRA, CDR2 YSYEKL. The CDR3 protein is CASSPTGEYYGYTF. In nucleotides, the CDR3 is TGCGCCAGCAGCCCCACAGGGGAGTACTATGGCTACACCTTC.

The chain is built from TRBV5-1 and TRBJ2-1, with D possibly matching TRBD2 (6 bases). CDR3 length: 15 amino acids. Germline assignment: CDR1 SGHRS and CDR2 YFSETQ. Trimming removed 0 bases at V and 4 bases at J, with 11 bases between. The CDR3 reads CASSLDSGAYNEQFF. Here the CDR3 DNA reads TGCGCCAGCAGCTTGGATAGCGGAGCATACAATGAGCAGTTCTTC.

V usage is TRBV5-5 and J usage is TRBJ2-3; D remains ambiguous. Germline CDR1 SGHKS, CDR2 YYEKEE (reference sequence). The CDR3 runs to 15 residues. Between the trimmed V and J ends, which lost 5 bases and 2 bases, there was a span of 15 bases. DNA for the CDR3: TGTGCCAGCAGATTCTGGGGTAGCAACACAGATACGCAGTATTTT. As protein: CASRFWGSNTDTQYF.

For this clone: This sample also contains other DNA sequences that code for the same CDR3. This chain joins TRBV28 and TRBJ2-1; D gene unclear. Germline values: CDR1 MDHEN, CDR2 SYDVKM. The ends were cut back, 4 bases at V and 2 bases at J, with 3 bases in the middle. This CDR3 comprises 12 residues. The CDR3 nucleotides are TGTGCCAGCAGTTCCCCCTACAATGAGCAGTTCTTC. Translating it yields CASSSPYNEQFF. Using reference TRBV28 and TRBJ2-1 for the parts outside the CDR3, the full variable domain is DVKVTQSSRYLVKRTGEKVFLECVQDMDHENMFWYRQDPGLGLRLIYFSYDVKMKEKGDIPEGYSVSREKKERFSLILESASTNQTSMYLCASSSPYNEQFFGPGTRLTVL.

The chain uses TRBV4-3 and TRBJ2-1, with D hard to call. The CDR3 is made up of 16 amino acids. V lost 0 bases and J 10 bases, leaving 19 bases between the germline ends. The germline V gene has CDR1 LGHNA and CDR2 YSLEER. CDR3 in amino acids: CASSQDSERGFREQFF. In DNA form, the CDR3 reads TGCGCCAGCAGCCAAGATTCCGAGCGAGGTTTTAGGGAGCAGTTCTTC.

The J gene is TRBJ2-3, the V gene TRBV6-1; 11 nucleotides align to TRBD2. From germline, CDR1 is MNHNS and CDR2 SASEGT. The CDR3 extends over 15 amino acids. With V trimmed by 7 bases and J by 6 bases, 9 bases remained unmatched. CDR3 nucleotide sequence: TGTGCCAGCATCGGCAGACTAGCGGGAACCGATACGCAGTATTTT. Its translation is CASIGRLAGTDTQYF.

As concerns this clone: The junction shows a germline mismatch at one end, possibly a read error. The chain couples TRBV6-7 to TRBJ2-4; possibly TRBD2 for D (7 bases). TRBV6-7 is designated an ORF whose function remains uncertain. This CDR3 is 16 amino acids long. CDR3 bases: TGTGCCAGCAGCTACTTCCGACGGGGGGCGGAAAACATTCAGTACTTC. Residues: CASSYFRRGAENIQYF.

The chain is built from TRBV5-5 and TRBJ2-2; D not resolved. This CDR3 is built from 16 residues. The germline V gene encodes CDR1 SGHKS and CDR2 YYEKEE (reference sequence). V lost 7 bases and J 0 bases, leaving 16 bases between the germline ends. The CDR3 sequence: CASGVGRSANTGELFF. CDR3 coding DNA: TGTGCCAGCGGGGTGGGCCGTTCCGCGAACACCGGGGAGCTGTTTTTT.

This chain's CDR3 is CASSANYPYNEQFF. The DNA for the CDR3 is TGTGCCAGCAGCGCTAACTACCCCTACAATGAGCAGTTCTTC. The chain combines TRBV5-6 with TRBJ2-1; D uncertain. Germline V CDR1 and CDR2: SGHDT, YYEEEE. The V end lost 4 bases, the J end lost 2 bases, and 10 bases lay between the germline ends. This CDR3 comprises 14 residues. The whole variable domain, filled in from reference TRBV5-6 and TRBJ2-1, reads DAGVTQSPTHLIKTRGQQVTLRCSPKSGHDTVSWYQQALGQGPQFIFQYYEEEERQRGNFPDRFSGHQFPNYSSELNVNALLLGDSALYLCASSANYPYNEQFFGPGTRLTVL.

The CDR3, as DNA: TGTGCCAGCGAACCGCAGGGGGACCTCAAAGCTTTCTTT. Its protein product is CASEPQGDLKAFF. V usage is TRBV6-6 and J usage is TRBJ1-1; 7 bases are a match to TRBD1. The CDR3 extends over 13 amino acids. With V trimmed by 8 bases and J by 9 bases, 12 bases remained unmatched. The germline gives CDR1 MNHNY, CDR2 SVGAGI (reference sequence).

This chain uses TRBV7-9 with TRBJ2-7; D may correspond to TRBD1 or TRBD2 (6 bases each). Germline loops: CDR1 SEHNR, CDR2 FQNEAQ (reference sequence). The CDR3 is made up of 15 amino acids. The germline V and J ends were trimmed by 2 bases and 7 bases, with 18 bases remaining between them. The CDR3 spells CASSLYLTGSGEQYF. The DNA of the CDR3 is TGTGCCAGCAGCTTATACCTGACAGGCAGCGGGGAGCAGTACTTC.

The chain is built from TRBV2 and TRBJ2-3; perhaps D is TRBD1 or TRBD2 (5 bases each). Germline lookup yields CDR1 SNHLY and CDR2 FYNNEI. Trimming shortened V by 1 base and J by 4 bases, and 9 bases separated the two germline ends. The CDR3 has 14 residues. The CDR3 DNA sequence: TGTGCCAGCAGTGAAGGGGGGTCGTCAGATACGCAGTATTTT. This translates into CASSEGGSSDTQYF.

The V gene is TRBV7-6, the J gene TRBJ1-4; D gene unclear. Trimming pared 1 base from V and 3 bases from J, leaving 6 bases between. The CDR3 has 14 amino acids. In germline, CDR1 is SGHVS, CDR2 FNYEAQ. CDR3 sequence: CASSLVGPNEKLFF. The CDR3 nucleotides read TGTGCCAGCAGCTTAGTTGGGCCTAATGAAAAACTGTTTTTT.

This chain connects TRBV21-1 to TRBJ2-1; TRBD2, the table's D call, was not compared with the DNA. TRBV21-1 is a pseudogene locus. The CDR3 has 18 residues. The CDR3: CASRVWTSGSDEHNEQFF. In nucleotides, the CDR3 is TGTGCCAGCAGAGTCTGGACTAGCGGGTCCGACGAGCACAATGAGCAGTTCTTC.